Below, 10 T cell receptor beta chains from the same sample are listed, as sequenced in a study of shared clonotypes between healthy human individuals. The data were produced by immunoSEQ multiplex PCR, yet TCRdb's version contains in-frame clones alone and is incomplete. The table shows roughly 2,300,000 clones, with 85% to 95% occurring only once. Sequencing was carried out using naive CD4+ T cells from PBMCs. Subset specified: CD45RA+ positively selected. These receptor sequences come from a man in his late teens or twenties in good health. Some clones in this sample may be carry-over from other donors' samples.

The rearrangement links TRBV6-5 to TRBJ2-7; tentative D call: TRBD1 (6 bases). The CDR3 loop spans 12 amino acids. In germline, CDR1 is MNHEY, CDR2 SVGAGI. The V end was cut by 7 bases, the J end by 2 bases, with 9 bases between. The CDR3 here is CASINRAYEQYF. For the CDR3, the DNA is TGTGCCAGCATCAACAGGGCCTACGAGCAGTACTTC.

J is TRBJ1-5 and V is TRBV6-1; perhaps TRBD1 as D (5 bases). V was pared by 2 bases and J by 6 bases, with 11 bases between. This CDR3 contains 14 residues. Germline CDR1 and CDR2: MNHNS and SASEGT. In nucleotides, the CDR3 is TGTGCCAGCAGTGAACGGTGGGGGACTCAGCCCCAGCATTTT. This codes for CASSERWGTQPQHF.

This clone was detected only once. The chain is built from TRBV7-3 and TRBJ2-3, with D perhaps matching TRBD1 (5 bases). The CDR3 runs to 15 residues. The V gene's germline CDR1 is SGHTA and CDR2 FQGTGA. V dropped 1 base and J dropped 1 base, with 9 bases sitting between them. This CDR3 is CASSLSVQGTDTQYF. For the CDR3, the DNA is TGTGCCAGCAGCTTAAGCGTACAGGGCACAGATACGCAGTATTTT. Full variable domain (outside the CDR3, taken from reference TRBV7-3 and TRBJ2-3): GAGVSQTPSNKVTEKGKYVELRCDPISGHTALYWYRQSLGQGPEFLIYFQGTGAADDSGLPNDRFFAVRPEGSVSTLKIQRTERGDSAVYLCASSLSVQGTDTQYFGPGTRLTVL.

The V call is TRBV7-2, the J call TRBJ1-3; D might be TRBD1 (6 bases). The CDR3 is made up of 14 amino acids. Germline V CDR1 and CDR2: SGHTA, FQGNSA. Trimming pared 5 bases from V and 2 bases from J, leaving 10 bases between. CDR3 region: CASSTGQPGNTIYF. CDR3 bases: TGTGCCAGCAGCACCGGACAGCCTGGAAACACCATATATTTT. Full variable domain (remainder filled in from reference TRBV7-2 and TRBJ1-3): GAGVSQSPSNKVTEKGKDVELRCDPISGHTALYWYRQSLGQGLEFLIYFQGNSAPDKSGLPSDRFSAERTGGSVSTLTIQRTQQEDSAVYLCASSTGQPGNTIYFGEGSWLTVV.

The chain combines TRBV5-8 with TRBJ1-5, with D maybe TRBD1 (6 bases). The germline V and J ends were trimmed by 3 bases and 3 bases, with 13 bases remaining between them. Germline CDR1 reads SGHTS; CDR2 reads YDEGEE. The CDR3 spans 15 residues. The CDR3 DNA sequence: TGTGCCAGCAGCTCGGGACAATACCCCAATCAGCCCCAGCATTTT. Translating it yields CASSSGQYPNQPQHF.

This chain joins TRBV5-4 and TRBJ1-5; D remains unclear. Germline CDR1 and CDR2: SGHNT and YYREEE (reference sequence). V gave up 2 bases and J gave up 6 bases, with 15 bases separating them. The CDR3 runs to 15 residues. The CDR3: CASSLVGKNRQPQHF. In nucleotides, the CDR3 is TGTGCCAGCAGCTTAGTCGGCAAGAACCGTCAGCCCCAGCATTTT. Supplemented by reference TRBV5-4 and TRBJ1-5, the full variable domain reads ETGVTQSPTHLIKTRGQQVTLRCSSQSGHNTVSWYQQALGQGPQFIFQYYREEENGRGNFPPRFSGLQFPNYSSELNVNALELDDSALYLCASSLVGKNRQPQHFGDGTRLSIL.

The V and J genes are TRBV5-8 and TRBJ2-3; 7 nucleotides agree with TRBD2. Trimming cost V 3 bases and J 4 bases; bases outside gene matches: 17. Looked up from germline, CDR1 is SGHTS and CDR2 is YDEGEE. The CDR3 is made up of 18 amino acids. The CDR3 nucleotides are TGTGCCAGCAGCTCCCCACTAGTTCAAGCGGGATTGGCAGATACGCAGTATTTT. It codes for CASSSPLVQAGLADTQYF. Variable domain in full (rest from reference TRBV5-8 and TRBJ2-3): EAGVTQSPTHLIKTRGQQATLRCSPISGHTSVYWYQQALGLGLQFLLWYDEGEERNRGNFPPRFSGRQFPNYSSELNVNALELEDSALYLCASSSPLVQAGLADTQYFGPGTRLTVL.

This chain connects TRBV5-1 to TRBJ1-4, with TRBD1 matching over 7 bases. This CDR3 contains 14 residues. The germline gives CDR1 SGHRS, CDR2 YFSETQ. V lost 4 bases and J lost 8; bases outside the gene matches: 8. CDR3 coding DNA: TGCGCCAGCAGCCACAGGGGTTCGGGGGAAAAACTGTTTTTT. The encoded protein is CASSHRGSGEKLFF.

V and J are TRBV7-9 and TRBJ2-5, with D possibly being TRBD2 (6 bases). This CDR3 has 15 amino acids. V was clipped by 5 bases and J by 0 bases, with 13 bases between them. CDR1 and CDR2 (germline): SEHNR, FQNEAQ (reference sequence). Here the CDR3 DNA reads TGTGCCAGCAGCACTAGCCGGGCGTACCAAGAGACCCAGTACTTC. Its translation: CASSTSRAYQETQYF.

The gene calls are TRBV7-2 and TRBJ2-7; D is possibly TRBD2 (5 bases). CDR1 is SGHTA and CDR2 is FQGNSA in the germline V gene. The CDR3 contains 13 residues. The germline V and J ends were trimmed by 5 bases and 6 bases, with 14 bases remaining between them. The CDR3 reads CASSVRGRGEQYF. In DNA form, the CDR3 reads TGTGCCAGCAGCGTCCGCGGACGGGGCGAGCAGTACTTC. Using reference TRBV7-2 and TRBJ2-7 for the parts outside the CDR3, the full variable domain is GAGVSQSPSNKVTEKGKDVELRCDPISGHTALYWYRQSLGQGLEFLIYFQGNSAPDKSGLPSDRFSAERTGGSVSTLTIQRTQQEDSAVYLCASSVRGRGEQYFGPGTRLTVT.